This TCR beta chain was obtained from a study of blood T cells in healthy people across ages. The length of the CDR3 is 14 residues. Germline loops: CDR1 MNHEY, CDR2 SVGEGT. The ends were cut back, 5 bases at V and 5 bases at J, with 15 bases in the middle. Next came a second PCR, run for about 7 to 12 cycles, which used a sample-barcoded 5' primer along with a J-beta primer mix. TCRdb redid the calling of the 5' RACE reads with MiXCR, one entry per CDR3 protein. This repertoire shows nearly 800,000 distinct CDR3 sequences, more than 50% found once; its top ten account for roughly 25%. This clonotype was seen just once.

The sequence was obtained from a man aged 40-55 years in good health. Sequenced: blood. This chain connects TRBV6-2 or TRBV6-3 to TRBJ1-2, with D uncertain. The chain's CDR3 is CASSAAIPYYGYTF. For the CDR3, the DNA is TGTGCCAGCAGTGCAGCGATACCTTATTATGGCTACACCTTC.